Following are 13 T cell receptor beta chains from one sample sequenced in a study of somatic mutations in cytotoxic T cells in rheumatoid arthritis. Assay used: immunoSEQ multiplex PCR; TCRdb lists only in-frame clones, some missing. The sample consists of nearly 20,000 clones, around 79% of them appearing once. Sequencing input: CD8+ T cells sorted from blood. The origin of the receptors is a woman aged 45 to 65 in good health.

This rearrangement joins TRBV28 to TRBJ2-2; 7 nucleotides agree with TRBD2. CDR1 and CDR2 (germline): MDHEN, SYDVKM. V shed 6 bases and J 6 bases; nucleotides not matched to a gene: 4. The CDR3 covers 13 residues. The CDR3 DNA sequence: TGTGCCAGCAGCTTGGGGGGGGCCGGGGAGCTGTTTTTT. Translated, it gives CASSLGGAGELFF.

The V gene is TRBV9, the J gene TRBJ2-7; 8 bases agree with TRBD2. Germline CDR1 SGDLS, CDR2 YYNGEE. With 0 bases clipped from V and 1 base from J, the junction kept 3 bases outside the gene matches. CDR3 length: 15 residues. The CDR3 DNA is TGTGCCAGCAGCGTAGGTAGCGGGGAGTCCTACGAGCAGTACTTC. Encoded protein: CASSVGSGESYEQYF.

The chain is built from TRBV2 and TRBJ2-7; perhaps TRBD2 as D (6 bases). V lost 5 bases to trimming and J lost 2 bases, with 13 bases between them. CDR1 and CDR2 from the germline V gene are SNHLY and FYNNEI. The CDR3 is 14 amino acids. CDR3 nucleotide sequence: TGTGCCAGCAGTCAGGGCAGGGAGGCCTACGAGCAGTACTTC. This codes for CASSQGREAYEQYF.

The rearrangement uses TRBV6-1 and TRBJ2-7, with D perhaps matching TRBD2 (5 bases). V was shortened by 4 bases and J by 1 base, with 17 bases between the two germline ends. This CDR3 has 16 amino acids. The germline gives CDR1 MNHNS, CDR2 SASEGT. CDR3 residues: CASSGRTGSGSYEQYF. The CDR3 DNA reads TGTGCCAGCAGTGGCCGGACCGGTTCGGGGTCCTACGAGCAGTACTTC.

The rearrangement joins TRBV20-1 to TRBJ1-2, with 7 bases fitting TRBD1. Per germline, CDR1 DFQATT and CDR2 SNEGSKA (reference sequence). V lost 5 bases to trimming and J lost 6 bases; unmatched junction nucleotides: 3. This CDR3 is 11 amino acids long. The CDR3 protein is CSARQGNGYTF. CDR3 DNA: TGCAGTGCTCGACAGGGCAATGGCTACACCTTC.

This chain joins TRBV28 and TRBJ1-2; D gene unclear. CDR1 and CDR2 from the germline V gene are MDHEN and SYDVKM. There are 13 residues in the CDR3. V lost 3 bases, J lost 2 bases, and 7 bases lay in between. The CDR3, as DNA: TGTGCCAGCAGTTTCGCGACCAACTATGGCTACACCTTC. Its translation: CASSFATNYGYTF.

This clone has a single count. J is TRBJ2-1 and V is TRBV28; the D is unclear. Germline CDR1 is MDHEN and CDR2 is SYDVKM. The V end lost 6 bases, the J end lost 6 bases, and 15 bases lay between the germline ends. The CDR3 loop spans 14 amino acids. Here the CDR3 DNA reads TGTGCCAGCAGCCAAGGCTACAGTTCCAATGAGCAGTTCTTC. Its protein product is CASSQGYSSNEQFF.

The chain carries TRBV25-1 and TRBJ1-2; 7 nucleotides agree with TRBD1. The CDR3 totals 13 residues. Trimming cost V 1 base and J 8 bases; bases outside gene matches: 4. The germline V gene has CDR1 MGHDK and CDR2 SYGVNS. The CDR3 is CASSEFDREGYTF. CDR3 DNA sequence: TGTGCCAGCAGTGAATTCGACAGGGAAGGCTACACCTTC.

V is TRBV5-6 and J is TRBJ2-1; D call uncertain. V gave up 1 base and J gave up 4 bases, with 9 bases separating them. Germline V gives CDR1 SGHDT, CDR2 YYEEEE. The CDR3 loop spans 14 amino acids. The CDR3 bases are TGTGCCAGCAGCTTGAGTGGTGGGTACAATGAGCAGTTCTTC. Translated: CASSLSGGYNEQFF.

The chain employs TRBV6-1 and TRBJ2-1; no definite D call. The CDR3 consists of 16 residues. From germline, CDR1 is MNHNS and CDR2 SASEGT. Between the trimmed V and J ends, which lost 2 bases and 2 bases, there was a span of 13 bases. For the CDR3, the DNA is TGTGCCAGCAGTGAATTGGTGGTAGGCACCTACAATGAGCAGTTCTTC. Translation: CASSELVVGTYNEQFF.

Written as DNA, the CDR3 is TGTGCCTGGAGCGACAGGGAATGGAATGGCTACACCTTC. Translating it yields CAWSDREWNGYTF. This chain uses TRBV30 with TRBJ1-2; 7 nucleotides align to TRBD1. Losses at the gene ends were 3 bases for V and 6 bases for J; bases not matched to a gene: 7. CDR1 is GTSNPN and CDR2 is SVGIG in the germline V gene (reference sequence). The CDR3 has 13 residues.

V and J are TRBV7-3 and TRBJ2-7; D is unresolved. The germline V gene has CDR1 SGHTA and CDR2 FQGTGA. The CDR3 totals 14 residues. V lost 3 bases, J lost 6 bases, and 15 bases lay in between. In DNA form, the CDR3 reads TGTGCCAGCAGCTTCGCACCTCTAGTCTTCGAGCAGTACTTC. This encodes CASSFAPLVFEQYF.

This chain connects TRBV27 to TRBJ2-1, with D hard to call. CDR1 and CDR2 (germline): MNHEY, SMNVEV (reference sequence). Trimming left V 6 bases short and J 0 bases short, with 6 bases between. The CDR3 loop spans 13 amino acids. This chain's CDR3 is CASSSYSYNEQFF. CDR3 nucleotides: TGTGCCAGCAGCTCCTACTCCTACAATGAGCAGTTCTTC.